This entry lists 22 T cell receptor beta chains sequenced from one sample in a study of blood T cells in healthy people across ages. The second PCR ran roughly 6 to 11 cycles with a sample-barcoded 5' primer and J-beta primers. TCRdb called the 5' RACE reads again in MiXCR, with one record for every CDR3 protein. The data hold about 830,000 distinct CDR3 sequences, with approximately 67% observed a single time. Specimen: blood. These receptors were taken from a man between 25 and 39 years old in good health.

The chain combines TRBV28 with TRBJ2-7; D uncertain. The CDR3 runs 13 residues. Germline V gives CDR1 MDHEN, CDR2 SYDVKM. Between the trimmed V and J ends, which lost 6 bases and 1 base, there was a span of 10 bases. The CDR3 loop reads CASSPYTSYEQYF. DNA for the CDR3: TGTGCCAGCAGCCCCTACACTTCCTACGAGCAGTACTTC.

This clonotype was recorded once. One base away lies a much larger clone, so this may be a sequencing read error. The chain joins TRBV20-1 to TRBJ2-7; TRBD1 aligns across 7 bases. The trim removed 3 bases at V and 4 bases at J, leaving 12 bases unmatched. Germline-derived CDR1 and CDR2 are DFQATT and SNEGSKA (reference sequence). This CDR3 spans 15 amino acids. The CDR3 loop reads CSARESLQGSYEQYF. As DNA, the CDR3 is TGCAGTGCTAGGGAGTCCCTACAGGGGTCATACGAGCAGTACTTC.

The rearrangement joins TRBV5-1 to TRBJ2-1; the D call may be TRBD1 or TRBD2 (6 bases each). The CDR3 extends over 14 amino acids. Germline V lookup: CDR1 SGHRS, CDR2 YFSETQ. Trimming pared 4 bases from V and 6 bases from J, leaving 14 bases between. The CDR3 is CASSGQGGPNEQFF. CDR3 in DNA: TGCGCCAGCAGCGGCCAAGGGGGGCCCAATGAGCAGTTCTTC.

This rearrangement joins TRBV28 to TRBJ2-2; the D gene is possibly TRBD2 (6 bases). Trimming left V 6 bases short and J 7 bases short, with 15 bases between. CDR1 is MDHEN and CDR2 is SYDVKM in the germline V gene. This CDR3 is built from 14 residues. The CDR3 DNA is TGTGCCAGCAGCCGTCGACTAGTGGGCGGGGAGCTGTTTTTT. It translates to CASSRRLVGGELFF.

The V gene is TRBV12-3 or TRBV12-4, the J gene TRBJ2-4, with a possible D match to TRBD1 (6 bases). The end of the DNA aligns better with TRBJ2-7, so the J call may be wrong. This CDR3 has 14 residues. CDR3 sequence (DNA): TGTGCCAGCTCCATTAGAGGGGGTCTCTACGAGCAGTACTTC. This codes for CASSIRGGLYEQYF.

The chain has TRBV6-5 and TRBJ2-5; weak D call: TRBD2 (5 bases). Looked up from germline, CDR1 is MNHEY and CDR2 is SVGAGI. The CDR3 extends over 14 amino acids. Deletions cut 2 bases from V and 7 bases from J, with 14 bases between. CDR3 protein: CASSYAPKGGTQYF. DNA of the CDR3: TGTGCCAGCAGTTACGCCCCGAAAGGAGGGACCCAGTACTTC.

This sequence joins TRBV27 and TRBJ1-6, with D unclear. Germline values: CDR1 MNHEY, CDR2 SMNVEV (reference sequence). The CDR3 length is 15 residues. Trimming took 5 bases from V and 1 from J, leaving 9 bases between them. CDR3 nucleotide sequence: TGTGCCAGCAGTGTACCGGGGTCCTATAATTCACCCCTCCACTTT. As protein: CASSVPGSYNSPLHF.

CDR3 residues: CATSTRFQETQYF. The DNA for the CDR3 is TGTGCCACCAGCACCAGATTTCAAGAGACCCAGTACTTC. The chain uses TRBV15 and TRBJ2-5, with D unresolved. The V and J ends lost 4 bases and 2 bases respectively, with 8 bases between them. The CDR3 extends over 13 amino acids. Germline V CDR1 and CDR2: LNHNV, YYDKDF (reference sequence).

The chain joins TRBV20-1 to TRBJ2-1; 9 bases fit TRBD2. The CDR3 loop spans 16 amino acids. Per germline, CDR1 DFQATT and CDR2 SNEGSKA (reference sequence). The trim removed 0 bases at V and 0 bases at J, leaving 3 bases unmatched. For the CDR3, the DNA is TGCAGTGCTAGAGATAGCGGGGGCGGCTCCTACAATGAGCAGTTCTTC. As protein: CSARDSGGGSYNEQFF.

The chain combines TRBV4-3 with TRBJ2-7; TRBD1 matches at 9 bases. TRBJ2-5 matches the DNA end more closely, so the J call is doubtful. The CDR3 runs 15 residues. Per the germline V gene, CDR1 is LGHNA and CDR2 is YSLEER. The CDR3 sequence is CASSQPGQGEETQYF. As DNA, the CDR3 is TGCGCCAGCAGCCAACCGGGACAGGGTGAAGAGACCCAGTACTTC.

J is TRBJ2-5 and V is TRBV28; 8 bases agree with TRBD1. Matching the DNA end better, TRBJ2-7 makes the J call doubtful. In germline, CDR1 is MDHEN, CDR2 SYDVKM. The CDR3 runs 13 residues. The CDR3: CASRKTGDYEQYF. The DNA for the CDR3 is TGTGCCAGCAGGAAGACAGGGGACTACGAGCAGTACTTC.

This clonotype was counted between two and nine times. CDR3 sequence reads: CATNLGGGSYEQYF. The DNA for the CDR3 is TGCGCCACAAACCTGGGGGGGGGCTCCTACGAGCAGTACTTC. V is TRBV10-2 and J is TRBJ2-7; 7 nucleotides align to TRBD2. Trimming cost V 10 bases and J 0 bases; bases outside gene matches: 9. The CDR3 has 14 residues. Looked up from germline, CDR1 is WSHSY and CDR2 is SAAADI.

The rearrangement links TRBV29-1 to TRBJ1-2, with no clear D. Trimming took 4 bases from V and 8 from J, leaving 20 bases between them. The CDR3 loop spans 14 amino acids. Germline CDR1 reads SQVTM; CDR2 reads ANQGSEA. CDR3 residues: CSVGITLAPKGYTF. DNA of the CDR3: TGCAGCGTTGGTATTACCTTGGCGCCAAAGGGCTACACCTTC.

The V gene is TRBV6-2 or TRBV6-3, the J gene TRBJ1-1; D not certain. Trimming removed 5 bases from V and 6 bases from J, with 13 bases in between. The germline V gene encodes CDR1 MNHEY and CDR2 SVGEGT. The CDR3 spans 13 residues. The CDR3 sequence: CASSTSGPAEAFF. CDR3 sequence (DNA): TGTGCCAGCAGTACCAGCGGCCCCGCTGAAGCTTTCTTT.

This clonotype appeared a single time. The chain uses TRBV4-3 and TRBJ1-4; TRBD1 is a possible D gene (5 bases). V shed 5 bases and J shed 6 bases, with 13 bases lying between them. The CDR3 is 14 residues long. Germline V gives CDR1 LGHNA, CDR2 YSLEER. The CDR3 loop is CASSSQVRDEKLFF. CDR3 sequence (DNA): TGCGCCAGCAGCTCACAGGTCCGAGATGAAAAACTGTTTTTT.

The chain joins TRBV27 to TRBJ2-1; unclear D gene. There are 14 residues in the CDR3. The germline V and J ends were trimmed by 4 bases and 5 bases, with 12 bases remaining between them. The germline V gene has CDR1 MNHEY and CDR2 SMNVEV (reference sequence). In nucleotides, the CDR3 is TGTGCCAGCAGTTACCCAGAAACGCACAATGAGCAGTTCTTC. It encodes CASSYPETHNEQFF.

This clonotype came up a few times. The rearrangement links TRBV7-2 to TRBJ2-1; D may correspond to TRBD1 or TRBD2 (5 bases each). Germline V gene sequence: CDR1 SGHTA, CDR2 FQGNSA. Trimming took 0 bases from V and 7 from J, leaving 25 bases between them. The CDR3 runs 19 residues. The CDR3: CASSLANAGTQLFGNEQFF. The CDR3 DNA sequence: TGTGCCAGCAGCTTAGCGAACGCCGGGACGCAGCTATTTGGAAATGAGCAGTTCTTC.

J is TRBJ1-2 and V is TRBV5-1; 7 positions match TRBD1. J was trimmed by 9 bases and V by 4 bases; bases with no gene match: 12. The CDR3 has 14 amino acids. Germline-derived CDR1 and CDR2 are SGHRS and YFSETQ. The CDR3 loop is CASSEPGQPNRYTF. The CDR3 DNA reads as TGCGCCAGCAGCGAACCGGGACAGCCTAATCGCTACACCTTC. The full variable domain, completed using reference TRBV5-1 and TRBJ1-2, is KAGVTQTPRYLIKTRGQQVTLSCSPISGHRSVSWYQQTPGQGLQFLFEYFSETQRNKGNFPGRFSGRQFSNSRSEMNVSTLELGDSALYLCASSEPGQPNRYTFGSGTRLTVV.

The genes are TRBV29-1 and TRBJ2-7; D is possibly TRBD2 (5 bases). CDR3 size: 12 residues. Germline CDR1 SQVTM, CDR2 ANQGSEA. Trimming took off 5 bases at V and 2 bases at J, with 10 bases between the two ends. DNA of the CDR3: TGCAGCGTTCAGGACGGGACCTACGAGCAGTACTTC. The encoded protein is CSVQDGTYEQYF.

This clonotype was picked up a small number of times. CDR3 region: CSARDPLAGRQETQYF. The CDR3 DNA sequence: TGCAGTGCTAGAGATCCACTAGCGGGGAGACAAGAGACCCAGTACTTC. V usage is TRBV20-1 and J usage is TRBJ2-5; 10 bases match TRBD2. CDR1 DFQATT and CDR2 SNEGSKA come from the germline V gene (reference sequence). The CDR3 spans 16 residues. The J segment lost 2 bases and the V segment lost 0 bases, leaving 6 bases of the junction unmatched.

The chain carries TRBV6-2 or TRBV6-3 and TRBJ1-2; TRBD1 agrees at 8 bases. In germline, CDR1 is MNHEY, CDR2 SVGEGT. This CDR3 comprises 13 residues. The V gene end was trimmed by 6 bases and the J gene end by 7 bases; junction bases not matched to a gene: 7. The CDR3 region has the DNA TGTGCCAGCAGCCCTGACAGGGGAGCTGGCTACACCTTC. This sequence encodes CASSPDRGAGYTF.

The chain has TRBV12-3 or TRBV12-4 and TRBJ2-5; TRBD2 might be the D (6 bases). Trimming left V 6 bases short and J 1 base short, with 12 bases between. CDR3 length: 14 residues. Here the CDR3 reads CASRGLRTQETQYF. For the CDR3, the DNA is TGTGCCAGCAGGGGACTCAGAACCCAAGAGACCCAGTACTTC.